The 3 T cell receptor beta chains given below trace back to one sample, sequenced in a study of OX40 agonist ivuxolimab in advanced cancers. TCRdb's copy holds only in-frame clones and misses some; the assay was immunoSEQ multiplex PCR. Of under 75,000 clones in the sample, 80% to 85% were seen once. The specimen was CD4+ or CD8+ T cells sorted from blood, collected in a trial of the OX40 agonist ivuxolimab. The receptors derive from an adult with an advanced solid tumor such as melanoma, head and neck, liver or kidney cancer.

This clone has just a few counts. The chain is built from TRBV10-3 and TRBJ2-2; TRBD2 aligns across 8 bases. The CDR3 covers 18 residues. J gave up 6 bases and V 5 bases, and 17 bases lay outside the gene matches. Germline V gives CDR1 ENHRY, CDR2 SYGVKD. CDR3 in amino acids: CAISRSGRLGSVPGELFF. The CDR3 DNA sequence: TGTGCCATCAGTCGCAGCGGGAGACTAGGTTCGGTGCCCGGGGAGCTGTTTTTT.

The chain couples TRBV7-2 to TRBJ2-2, with TRBD1 matching 8 bases. The V segment lost 8 bases and the J segment 6 bases; nucleotides outside the gene matches: 11. CDR1 and CDR2 (germline): SGHTA, FQGNSA. This CDR3 contains 15 residues. The CDR3: CASRRPRGQAGELFF. CDR3 DNA: TGTGCCAGCCGCCGTCCCAGGGGGCAAGCCGGGGAGCTGTTTTTT.

This rearrangement joins TRBV28 to TRBJ1-4; 8 positions match TRBD1. CDR1 is MDHEN, CDR2 SYDVKM, per germline. V was pared by 8 bases and J by 8 bases, with 7 bases of the junction left unmatched. This CDR3 is 13 amino acids long. The CDR3 region has the DNA TGTGCCAGCTTCTACCGGGACAGGGAAAAACTGTTTTTT. This sequence encodes CASFYRDREKLFF.